This T cell receptor (beta chain) derives from a study of cytomegalovirus exposure and HLA in healthy donors. Looking at the study overall: Among the approximately 400 genotyped donors, 65% to 85% were placed in the Caucasian-associated ancestry cluster.

The CDR3 runs to 14 residues. Germline V CDR1 and CDR2: MNHEY, SMNVEV (reference sequence). Between the trimmed V and J ends, which lost 0 bases and 4 bases, there was a span of 9 bases. PCR used 60 Vbeta primers and 13 Jbeta primers. Sequencing was performed with immunoSEQ multiplex PCR; in TCRdb, only in-frame clones are kept and a portion is missing. The table shows around 130,000 clones, with roughly 74% occurring only once. Sample: PBMCs. The TCR sequence derives from a man aged 40-49 years in good health and CMV-seropositive. The chain carries TRBV27 and TRBJ1-2, with D unresolved. The CDR3 protein is CASSLSAGFYGYTF. The CDR3 DNA reads TGTGCCAGCAGTTTATCAGCGGGTTTCTATGGCTACACCTTC.